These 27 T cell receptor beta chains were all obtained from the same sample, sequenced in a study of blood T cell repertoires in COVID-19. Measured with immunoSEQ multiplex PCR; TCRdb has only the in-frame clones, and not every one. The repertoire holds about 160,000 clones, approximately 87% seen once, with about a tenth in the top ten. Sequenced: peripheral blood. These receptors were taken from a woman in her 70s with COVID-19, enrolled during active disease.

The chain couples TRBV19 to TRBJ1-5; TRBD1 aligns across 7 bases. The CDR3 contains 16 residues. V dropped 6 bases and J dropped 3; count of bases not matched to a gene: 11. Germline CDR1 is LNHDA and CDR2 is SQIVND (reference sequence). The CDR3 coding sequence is TGTGCCAGTAGGTCGGGACAGTTATACTTCAATCAGCCCCAGCATTTT. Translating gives CASRSGQLYFNQPQHF.

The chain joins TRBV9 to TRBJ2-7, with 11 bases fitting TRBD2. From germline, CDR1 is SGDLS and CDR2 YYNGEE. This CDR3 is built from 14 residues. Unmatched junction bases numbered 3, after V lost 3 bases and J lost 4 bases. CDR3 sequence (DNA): TGTGCCAGCAGCGGTAGCGGGGGGGCGTACGAGCAGTACTTC. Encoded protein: CASSGSGGAYEQYF. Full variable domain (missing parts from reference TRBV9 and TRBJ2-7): DSGVTQTPKHLITATGQRVTLRCSPRSGDLSVYWYQQSLDQGLQFLIQYYNGEERAKGNILERFSAQQFPDLHSELNLSSLELGDSALYFCASSGSGGAYEQYFGPGTRLTVT.

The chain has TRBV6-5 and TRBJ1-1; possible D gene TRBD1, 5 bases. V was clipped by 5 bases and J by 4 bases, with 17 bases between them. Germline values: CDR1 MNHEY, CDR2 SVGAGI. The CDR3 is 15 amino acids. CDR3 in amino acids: CASSLISGDSTEAFF. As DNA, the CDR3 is TGTGCCAGCAGTCTTATCTCGGGGGATTCCACTGAAGCTTTCTTT.

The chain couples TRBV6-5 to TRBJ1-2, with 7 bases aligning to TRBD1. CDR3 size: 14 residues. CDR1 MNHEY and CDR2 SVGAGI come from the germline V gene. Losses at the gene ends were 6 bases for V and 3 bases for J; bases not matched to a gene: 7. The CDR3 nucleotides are TGTGCCAGCAGAGCCGGACAGGTACACTATGGCTACACCTTC. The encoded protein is CASRAGQVHYGYTF.

As DNA, the CDR3 is TGTGCCACCAGTGACCCGACAGGGGGAGGAGATACGCAGTATTTT. Amino acid sequence: CATSDPTGGGDTQYF. The V call is TRBV24-1, the J call TRBJ2-3; 9 nucleotides align to TRBD1. V was clipped by 4 bases and J by 5 bases; unmatched bases: 6. The germline V gene encodes CDR1 KGHDR and CDR2 SFDVKD. CDR3 length: 15 residues.

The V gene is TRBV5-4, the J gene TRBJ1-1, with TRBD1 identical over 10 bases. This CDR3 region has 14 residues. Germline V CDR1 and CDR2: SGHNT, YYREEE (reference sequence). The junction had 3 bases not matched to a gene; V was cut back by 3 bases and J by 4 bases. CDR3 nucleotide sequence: TGTGCCAGCAGCTGGGGACAGGGGAGCACTGAAGCTTTCTTT. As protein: CASSWGQGSTEAFF. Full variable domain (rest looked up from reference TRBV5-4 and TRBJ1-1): ETGVTQSPTHLIKTRGQQVTLRCSSQSGHNTVSWYQQALGQGPQFIFQYYREEENGRGNFPPRFSGLQFPNYSSELNVNALELDDSALYLCASSWGQGSTEAFFGQGTRLTVV.

CDR3 protein: CASSPGGAPPNTEAFF. In DNA form, the CDR3 reads TGTGCCAGCAGCCCTGGGGGGGCACCACCTAACACTGAAGCTTTCTTT. This chain connects TRBV6-6 to TRBJ1-1, with D perhaps matching TRBD1 (6 bases). From germline, CDR1 is MNHNY and CDR2 SVGAGI (reference sequence). Deletions cut 6 bases from V and 2 bases from J, with 19 bases between. The CDR3 runs to 16 residues.

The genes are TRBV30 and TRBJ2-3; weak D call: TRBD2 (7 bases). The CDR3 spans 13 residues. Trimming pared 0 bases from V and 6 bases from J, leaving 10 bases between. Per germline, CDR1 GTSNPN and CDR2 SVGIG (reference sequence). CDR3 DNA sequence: TGTGCCTGGAGTGTAGAGGGGGGGGATACGCAGTATTTT. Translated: CAWSVEGGDTQYF.

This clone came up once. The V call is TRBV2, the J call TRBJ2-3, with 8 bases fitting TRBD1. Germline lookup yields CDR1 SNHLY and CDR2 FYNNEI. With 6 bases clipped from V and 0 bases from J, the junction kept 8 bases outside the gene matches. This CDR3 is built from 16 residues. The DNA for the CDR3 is TGTGCCAGCAGACGGGGGACAGGCTCTAGCACAGATACGCAGTATTTT. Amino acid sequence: CASRRGTGSSTDTQYF.

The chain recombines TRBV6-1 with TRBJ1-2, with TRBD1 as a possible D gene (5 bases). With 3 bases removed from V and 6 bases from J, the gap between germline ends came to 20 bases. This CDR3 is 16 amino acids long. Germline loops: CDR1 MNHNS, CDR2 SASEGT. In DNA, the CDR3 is TGTGCCAGCAGTGAGCAATACAGGACACGTCGAGATGGCTACACCTTC. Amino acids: CASSEQYRTRRDGYTF.

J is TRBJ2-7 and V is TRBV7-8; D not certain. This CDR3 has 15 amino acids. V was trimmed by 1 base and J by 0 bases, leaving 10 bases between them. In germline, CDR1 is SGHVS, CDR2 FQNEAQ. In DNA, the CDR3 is TGTGCCAGCAGCTTAGTTTCACTGAACTCCTACGAGCAGTACTTC. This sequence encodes CASSLVSLNSYEQYF.

The CDR3 bases are TGTGCCAGCAGCTTAGTGACAGATTCTGAAGCTTTCTTT. Its translation: CASSLVTDSEAFF. This chain uses TRBV7-2 with TRBJ1-1; D is perhaps TRBD1 (5 bases). The CDR3 loop spans 13 amino acids. The V end lost 1 base, the J end lost 6 bases, and 9 bases lay between the germline ends. Germline V lookup: CDR1 SGHTA, CDR2 FQGNSA.

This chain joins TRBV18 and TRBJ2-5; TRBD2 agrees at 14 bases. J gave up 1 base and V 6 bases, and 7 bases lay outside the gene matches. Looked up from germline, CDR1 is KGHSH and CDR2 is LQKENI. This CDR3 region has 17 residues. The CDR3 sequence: CASSPRGLAGAQETQYF. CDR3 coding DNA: TGTGCCAGCTCCCCTAGGGGACTAGCGGGGGCCCAAGAGACCCAGTACTTC.

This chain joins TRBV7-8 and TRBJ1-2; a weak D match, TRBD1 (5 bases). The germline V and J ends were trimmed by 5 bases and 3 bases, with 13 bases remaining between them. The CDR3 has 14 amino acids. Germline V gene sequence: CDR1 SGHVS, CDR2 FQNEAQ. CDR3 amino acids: CASSPRESDYGYTF. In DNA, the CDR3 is TGTGCCAGCAGCCCCAGGGAATCGGACTATGGCTACACCTTC.

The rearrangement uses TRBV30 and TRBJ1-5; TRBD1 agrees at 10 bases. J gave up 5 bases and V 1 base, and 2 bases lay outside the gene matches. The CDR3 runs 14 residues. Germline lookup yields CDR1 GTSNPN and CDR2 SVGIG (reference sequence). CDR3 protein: CAWSGTGGHQPQHF. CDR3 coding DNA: TGTGCCTGGAGTGGGACAGGGGGGCATCAGCCCCAGCATTTT. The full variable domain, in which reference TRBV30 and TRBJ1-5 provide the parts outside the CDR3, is SQTIHQWPATLVQPVGSPLSLECTVEGTSNPNLYWYRQAAGRGLQLLFYSVGIGQISSEVPQNLSASRPQDRQFILSSKKLLLSDSGFYLCAWSGTGGHQPQHFGDGTRLSIL.

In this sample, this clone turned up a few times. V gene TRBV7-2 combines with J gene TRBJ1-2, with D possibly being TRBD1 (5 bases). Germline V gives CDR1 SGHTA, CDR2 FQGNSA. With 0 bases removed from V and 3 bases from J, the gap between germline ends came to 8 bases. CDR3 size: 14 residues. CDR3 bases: TGTGCCAGCAGCTTAGCTCCCAGGGACTATGGCTACACCTTC. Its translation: CASSLAPRDYGYTF.

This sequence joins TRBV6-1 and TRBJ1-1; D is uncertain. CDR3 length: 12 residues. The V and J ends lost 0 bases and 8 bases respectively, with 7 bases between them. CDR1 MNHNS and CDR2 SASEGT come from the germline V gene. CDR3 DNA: TGTGCCAGCAGTGAAGCAGTCCGGGAAGCTTTCTTT. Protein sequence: CASSEAVREAFF.

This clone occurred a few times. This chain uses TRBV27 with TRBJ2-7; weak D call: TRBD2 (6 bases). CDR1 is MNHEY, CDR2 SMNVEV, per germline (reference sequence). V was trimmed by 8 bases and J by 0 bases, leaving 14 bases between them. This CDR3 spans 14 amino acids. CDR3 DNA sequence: TGTGCCAGCTCCCGGCGGGGTGACTCCTACGAGCAGTACTTC. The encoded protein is CASSRRGDSYEQYF.

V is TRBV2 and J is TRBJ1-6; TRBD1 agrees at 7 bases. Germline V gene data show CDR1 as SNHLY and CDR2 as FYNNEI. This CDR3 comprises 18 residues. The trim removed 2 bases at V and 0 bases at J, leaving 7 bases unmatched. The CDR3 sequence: CASSERGQSGSYNSPLHF. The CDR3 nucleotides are TGTGCCAGCAGTGAAAGGGGACAGAGTGGCTCCTATAATTCACCCCTCCACTTT. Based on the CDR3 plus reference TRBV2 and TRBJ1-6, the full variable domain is EPEVTQTPSHQVTQMGQEVILRCVPISNHLYFYWYRQILGQKVEFLVSFYNNEISEKSEIFDDQFSVERPDGSNFTLKIRSTKLEDSAMYFCASSERGQSGSYNSPLHFGNGTRLTVT.

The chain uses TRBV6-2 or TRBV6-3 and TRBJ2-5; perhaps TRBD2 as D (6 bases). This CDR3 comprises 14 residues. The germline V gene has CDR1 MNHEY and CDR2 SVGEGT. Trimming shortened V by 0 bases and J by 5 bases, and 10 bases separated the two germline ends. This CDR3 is CASSYSWRAETQYF. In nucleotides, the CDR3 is TGTGCCAGCAGTTACTCTTGGAGGGCCGAGACCCAGTACTTC.

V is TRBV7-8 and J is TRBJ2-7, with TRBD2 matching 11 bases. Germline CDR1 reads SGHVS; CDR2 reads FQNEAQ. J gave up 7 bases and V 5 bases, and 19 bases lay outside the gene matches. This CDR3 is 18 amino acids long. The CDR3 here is CASSTRLAGILKTGEQYF. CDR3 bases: TGTGCCAGCAGCACCCGACTAGCGGGAATCCTTAAAACAGGGGAGCAGTACTTC.

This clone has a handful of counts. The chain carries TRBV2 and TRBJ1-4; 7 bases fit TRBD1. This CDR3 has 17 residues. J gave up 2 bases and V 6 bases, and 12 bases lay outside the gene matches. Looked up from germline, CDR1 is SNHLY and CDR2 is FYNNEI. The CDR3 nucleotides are TGTGCCAGCAGGGGCAGACAGGGAATGGGGACTAATGAAAAACTGTTTTTT. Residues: CASRGRQGMGTNEKLFF.

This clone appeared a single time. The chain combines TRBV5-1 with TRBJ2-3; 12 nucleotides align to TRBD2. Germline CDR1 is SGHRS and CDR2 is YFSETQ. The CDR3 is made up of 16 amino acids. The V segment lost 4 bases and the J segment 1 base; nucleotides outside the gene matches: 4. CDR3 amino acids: CASSLAGGQGTDTQYF. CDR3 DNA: TGCGCCAGCAGCCTAGCGGGGGGGCAGGGCACAGATACGCAGTATTTT.

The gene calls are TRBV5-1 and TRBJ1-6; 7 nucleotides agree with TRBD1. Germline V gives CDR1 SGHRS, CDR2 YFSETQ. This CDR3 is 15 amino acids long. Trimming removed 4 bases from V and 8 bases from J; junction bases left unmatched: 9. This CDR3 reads CASSLRTGGDSPLHF. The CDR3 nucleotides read TGCGCCAGCAGCCTCCGGACAGGTGGGGATTCACCCCTCCACTTT. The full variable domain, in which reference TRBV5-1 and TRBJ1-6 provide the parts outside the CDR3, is KAGVTQTPRYLIKTRGQQVTLSCSPISGHRSVSWYQQTPGQGLQFLFEYFSETQRNKGNFPGRFSGRQFSNSRSEMNVSTLELGDSALYLCASSLRTGGDSPLHFGNGTRLTVT.

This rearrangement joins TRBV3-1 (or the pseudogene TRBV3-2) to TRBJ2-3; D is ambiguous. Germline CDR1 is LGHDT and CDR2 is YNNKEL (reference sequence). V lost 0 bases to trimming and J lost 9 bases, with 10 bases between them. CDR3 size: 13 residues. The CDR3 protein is CASSQDQFQTQYF. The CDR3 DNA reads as TGTGCCAGCAGCCAAGACCAGTTCCAGACGCAGTATTTT.

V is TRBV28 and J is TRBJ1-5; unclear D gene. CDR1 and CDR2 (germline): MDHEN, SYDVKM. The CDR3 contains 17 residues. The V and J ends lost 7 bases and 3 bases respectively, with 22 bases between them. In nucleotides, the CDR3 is TGTGCCAGCATCCCGGCGAGGATGACGGCCCTCAATCAGCCCCAGCATTTT. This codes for CASIPARMTALNQPQHF. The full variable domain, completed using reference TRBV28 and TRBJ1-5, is DVKVTQSSRYLVKRTGEKVFLECVQDMDHENMFWYRQDPGLGLRLIYFSYDVKMKEKGDIPEGYSVSREKKERFSLILESASTNQTSMYLCASIPARMTALNQPQHFGDGTRLSIL.

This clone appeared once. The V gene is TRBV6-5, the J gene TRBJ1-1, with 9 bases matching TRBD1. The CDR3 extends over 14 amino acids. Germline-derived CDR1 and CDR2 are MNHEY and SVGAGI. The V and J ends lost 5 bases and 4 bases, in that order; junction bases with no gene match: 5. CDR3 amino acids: CASSMDRGRTEAFF. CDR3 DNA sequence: TGTGCCAGCAGTATGGACAGGGGACGCACTGAAGCTTTCTTT.